These T cell receptor beta chains were read from a single sample in a study of long-term antiretroviral therapy in people with HIV. TCRdb's table, derived via immunoSEQ multiplex PCR, lists solely in-frame clones and lacks some. The data show more than 20,000 clones, with 86% seen just once and approximately 4.6% held by the top ten. The sample consisted of unsorted PBMCs, taken about 2.6 years after starting antiretroviral therapy. These receptor sequences come from a man in his forties or fifties with HIV. Both conserved end residues are trimmed from each CDR3. Each record gives: CDR3 protein, CDR3 length, J gene, V gene.

CDR3 protein: SAGTILTEAF; CDR3 length: 10; J gene: TRBJ1-1; V gene: TRBV29-1
CDR3 protein: ASSLARGTSGQETQY; CDR3 length: 15; J gene: TRBJ2-5; V gene: TRBV7-9
CDR3 protein: ASSRLGPTEAF; CDR3 length: 11; J gene: TRBJ1-1; V gene: TRBV4-3
CDR3 protein: ASSLWAGGGETQY; CDR3 length: 13; J gene: TRBJ2-5; V gene: TRBV7-2
CDR3 protein: ASSPMIFNQPQH; CDR3 length: 12; J gene: TRBJ1-5; V gene: TRBV6-5
CDR3 protein: ASSTPGVAKNIQY; CDR3 length: 13; J gene: TRBJ2-4; V gene: TRBV7-8
CDR3 protein: ASSPMTSGLSDEQF; CDR3 length: 14; J gene: TRBJ2-1; V gene: TRBV11-2
CDR3 protein: ASSGGGQHSYEQY; CDR3 length: 13; J gene: TRBJ2-7; V gene: TRBV28
CDR3 protein: AWTRVNYGYT; CDR3 length: 10; J gene: TRBJ1-2; V gene: TRBV30
CDR3 protein: ASGLGEGTEAF; CDR3 length: 11; J gene: TRBJ1-1; V gene: TRBV21-1
CDR3 protein: AISPQGRSYNEQF; CDR3 length: 13; J gene: TRBJ2-1; V gene: TRBV10-3
CDR3 protein: ASSSPEGRRDTQY; CDR3 length: 13; J gene: TRBJ2-3; V gene: TRBV7-8